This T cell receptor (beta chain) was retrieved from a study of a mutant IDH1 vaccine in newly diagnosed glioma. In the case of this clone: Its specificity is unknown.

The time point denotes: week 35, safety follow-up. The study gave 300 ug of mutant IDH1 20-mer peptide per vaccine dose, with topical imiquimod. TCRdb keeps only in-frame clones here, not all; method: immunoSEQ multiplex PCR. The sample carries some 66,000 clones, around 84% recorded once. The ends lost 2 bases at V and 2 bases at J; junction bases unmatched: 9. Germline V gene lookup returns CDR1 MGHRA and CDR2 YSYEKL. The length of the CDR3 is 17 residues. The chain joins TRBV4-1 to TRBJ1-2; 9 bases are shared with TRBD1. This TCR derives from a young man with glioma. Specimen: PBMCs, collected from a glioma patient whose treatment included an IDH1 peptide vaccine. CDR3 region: CASSQTTGQGQNYGYTF. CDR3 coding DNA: TGCGCCAGCAGCCAAACAACGGGACAGGGTCAAAACTATGGCTACACCTTC.